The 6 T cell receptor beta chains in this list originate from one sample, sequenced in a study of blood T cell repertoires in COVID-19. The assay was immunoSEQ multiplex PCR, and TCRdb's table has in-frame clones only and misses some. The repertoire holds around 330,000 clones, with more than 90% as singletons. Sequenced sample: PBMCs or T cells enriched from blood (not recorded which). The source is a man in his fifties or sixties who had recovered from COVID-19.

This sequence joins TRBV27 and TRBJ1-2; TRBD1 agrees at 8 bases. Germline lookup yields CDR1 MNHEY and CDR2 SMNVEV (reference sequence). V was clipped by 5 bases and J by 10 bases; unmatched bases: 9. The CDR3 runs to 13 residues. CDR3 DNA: TGTGCCAGCAGTCATGGACAGGGATCAGTCTACACCTTC. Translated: CASSHGQGSVYTF.

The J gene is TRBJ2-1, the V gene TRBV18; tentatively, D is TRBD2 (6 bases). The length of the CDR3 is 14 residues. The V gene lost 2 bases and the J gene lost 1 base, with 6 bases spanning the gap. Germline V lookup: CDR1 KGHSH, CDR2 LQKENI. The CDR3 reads CASSPAGSYNEQFF. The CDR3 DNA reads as TGTGCCAGCTCACCAGCGGGGTCCTACAATGAGCAGTTCTTC.

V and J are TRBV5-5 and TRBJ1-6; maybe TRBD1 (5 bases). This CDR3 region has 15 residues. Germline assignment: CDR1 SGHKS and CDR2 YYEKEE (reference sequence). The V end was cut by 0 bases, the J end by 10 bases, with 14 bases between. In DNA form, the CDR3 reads TGTGCCAGCAGCTTGGTTCAGGGAGGACGCTCACCCCTCCACTTT. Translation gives CASSLVQGGRSPLHF.

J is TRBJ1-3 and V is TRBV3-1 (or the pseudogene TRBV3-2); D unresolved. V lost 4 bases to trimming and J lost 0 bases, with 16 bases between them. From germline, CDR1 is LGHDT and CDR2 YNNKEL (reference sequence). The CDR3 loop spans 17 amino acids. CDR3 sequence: CASSPRRTPYSGNTIYF. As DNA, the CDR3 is TGTGCCAGCAGCCCGCGCCGTACTCCTTACTCTGGAAACACCATATATTTT.

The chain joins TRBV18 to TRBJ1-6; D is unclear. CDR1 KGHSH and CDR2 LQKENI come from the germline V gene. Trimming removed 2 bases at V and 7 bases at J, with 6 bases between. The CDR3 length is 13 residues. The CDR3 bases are TGTGCCAGCTCACCAAATAGCAATTCACCCCTCCACTTT. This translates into CASSPNSNSPLHF.

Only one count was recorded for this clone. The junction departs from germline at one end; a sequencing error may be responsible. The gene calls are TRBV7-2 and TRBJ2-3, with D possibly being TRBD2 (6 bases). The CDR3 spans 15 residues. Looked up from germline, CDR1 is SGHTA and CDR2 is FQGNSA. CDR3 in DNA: TGTGCCAGCAGCCTAGCGTATACTAGCACAGATACGCAGTATTTT. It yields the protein CASSLAYTSTDTQYF.